The 7 T cell receptor beta chains below all came from one sample that was sequenced in a study of molecular identifiers for immune sequencing clone quantification. TCRdb reprocessed the PCR reads with MiXCR, giving one entry per CDR3 protein. This repertoire shows approximately 320,000 distinct CDR3 sequences, 24% found once; its top ten account for about 0.74%. Sequenced input: naive CD8+ T cells from blood, with Jurkat cell RNA spiked in. Indicated subset: FACS-sorted CD8+CD4-CCR7+CD45RA+ naive T cells. These receptors were collected from a human donor in good health. Some libraries in this study had Jurkat cell RNA spiked in.

This clonotype was observed a single time. Relative to the germline gene, one junction end is altered; a read error may explain this. This chain joins TRBV15 and TRBJ2-3, with 12 bases fitting TRBD2. Germline V gene data show CDR1 as LNHNV and CDR2 as YYDKDF (reference sequence). This CDR3 comprises 18 residues. The CDR3 reads CATSGERSSGGETDTQYF. CDR3 sequence (DNA): TGTGCCACCAGCGGAGAACGGTCTAGCGGGGGGGAGACAGATACGCAGTATTTT. Filled out from reference TRBV15 and TRBJ2-3, the complete variable domain reads DAMVIQNPRYQVTQFGKPVTLSCSQTLNHNVMYWYQQKSSQAPKLLFHYYDKDFNNEADTPDNFQSRRPNTSFCFLDIRSPGLGDTAMYLCATSGERSSGGETDTQYFGPGTRLTVL.

V gene TRBV28 combines with J gene TRBJ2-3, with 7 bases aligning to TRBD1. This CDR3 comprises 13 residues. V was clipped by 3 bases and J by 7 bases; unmatched bases: 4. Germline V CDR1 and CDR2: MDHEN, SYDVKM. The CDR3 protein is CASSFYRGNTQYF. In DNA form, the CDR3 reads TGTGCCAGCAGTTTCTACAGGGGAAATACGCAGTATTTT.

This clonotype was observed a few times. This chain joins TRBV7-6 and TRBJ2-1; D remains unclear. Germline lookup yields CDR1 SGHVS and CDR2 FNYEAQ. The CDR3 has 14 residues. The V gene lost 5 bases and the J gene lost 7 bases, with 15 bases spanning the gap. CDR3 sequence: CASSPRPGQNEQFF. The CDR3 bases are TGTGCCAGCAGCCCTAGGCCCGGTCAGAATGAGCAGTTCTTC. Together with reference TRBV7-6 and TRBJ2-1, the CDR3 gives the full variable domain: GAGVSQSPRYKVTKRGQDVALRCDPISGHVSLYWYRQALGQGPEFLTYFNYEAQQDKSGLPNDRFSAERPEGSISTLTIQRTEQRDSAMYRCASSPRPGQNEQFFGPGTRLTVL.

Only a few counts were recorded for this clonotype. V and J are TRBV4-1 and TRBJ2-3; TRBD1 matches at 9 bases. The CDR3 has 15 residues. Unmatched junction bases numbered 8, after V lost 4 bases and J lost 6 bases. Germline V gene data show CDR1 as MGHRA and CDR2 as YSYEKL. The CDR3 bases are TGCGCCAGCAGCCCGCCGGGACAGGGAGGGGATACGCAGTATTTT. Protein product: CASSPPGQGGDTQYF.

The chain joins TRBV27 to TRBJ2-7; TRBD2 might be the D (6 bases). The V end was cut by 11 bases, the J end by 6 bases, with 17 bases between. Germline V lookup: CDR1 MNHEY, CDR2 SMNVEV (reference sequence). This CDR3 spans 12 amino acids. The CDR3 reads CAAGTGVVEQYF. CDR3 nucleotides: TGTGCCGCAGGGACGGGAGTGGTCGAGCAGTACTTC.

With regard to this clonotype: This may come from a read error, since a much larger clone is one base off. J is TRBJ2-2 and V is TRBV7-9; TRBD2 might be the D (6 bases). Trimming stripped 2 bases from V and 10 bases from J, with 17 bases between. The CDR3 length is 15 residues. From germline, CDR1 is SEHNR and CDR2 FQNEAQ (reference sequence). The CDR3 DNA reads TGTGCCAGCAGCTTACTAACGGGAGACGTCGAGGAGCTGTTTTTT. This encodes CASSLLTGDVEELFF.

This clonotype was recorded at least ten times. The chain links TRBV7-2 to TRBJ2-3; weak D call: TRBD2 (7 bases). Germline CDR1 and CDR2: SGHTA and FQGNSA. This CDR3 has 15 amino acids. The V end lost 7 bases, the J end lost 2 bases, and 16 bases lay between the germline ends. This chain's CDR3 is CASNPWAGATDTQYF. The CDR3 DNA reads TGTGCCAGCAATCCATGGGCGGGGGCCACAGATACGCAGTATTTT.